This is a list of T cell receptor beta chains from one sample in a study of T cell changes during pregnancy in multiple sclerosis. Clones were sequenced by immunoSEQ multiplex PCR, and TCRdb holds only the in-frame ones, with some missing. The repertoire consists of around 63,000 clones, with 92% occurring once and the leading ten covering less than 3%. Source: peripheral blood, taken in the third trimester of pregnancy. The receptors stem from a female donor in good health, enrolled as a control in a pregnancy study. The CDR3 runs from the conserved cysteine through the conserved F or W. D genes are given only for firm matches. Size values are once, few and many counts, or a class for expanded clones, and some rows have none.

v_gene	j_gene	abundance	d_gene	CDR3nt	CDR3aa
TRBV7-9	TRBJ1-1	few	TRBD1	TGTGCCAGCAGCTTAGCGGACAGGGCGTACACTGAAGCTTTCTTT	CASSLADRAYTEAFF
TRBV19	TRBJ2-5	.	.	TGTGCCAGTAGTAGGGGACATCCCCTTGTGACCCAGTACTTC	CASSRGHPLVTQYF
TRBV19	TRBJ1-2	.	.	TGTGCCAGTAGTATGTGGGGAGGGGGCTACACCTTC	CASSMWGGGYTF
TRBV27	TRBJ2-7	medium-sized	TRBD2	TGTGCCAGCCAAGGACTAGCGGGAGGGGACTACGAGCAGTACTTC	CASQGLAGGDYEQYF
TRBV29-1	TRBJ2-7	.	.	TGCAGCGTTGCCGGGGACTACGAGCAGTACTTC	CSVAGDYEQYF
TRBV7-7	TRBJ2-7	.	.	TGTGCTAGCAGCTTGGGGCAGGCGAACTACGAGCAGTACTTC	CASSLGQANYEQYF
TRBV7-2	TRBJ2-7	.	TRBD1	TGTGCCAGCAGCCGAGGCTTGACAGGGGGCTACGAGCAGTACTTC	CASSRGLTGGYEQYF
TRBV5-8	TRBJ2-7	.	TRBD1	TGTGCCAGCAGCTTGGCGAACAACAGGGGATACTACGAGCAGTACTTC	CASSLANNRGYYEQYF
TRBV5-1	TRBJ2-7	once	TRBD1	TGCGCCAGCAGCTTCTCCGGGACAGACTACGAGCAGTACTTC	CASSFSGTDYEQYF
TRBV30	TRBJ2-2	.	.	TGTGCCTGGAGTGAACCCGGGGACACCGGGGAGCTGTTTTTT	CAWSEPGDTGELFF
TRBV15	TRBJ2-7	once	.	TGTGCCACCAGCAGAGGTCTTGAAGGGGGTCCCTCCTACGAGCAGTACTTC	CATSRGLEGGPSYEQYF
TRBV19	TRBJ2-1	.	TRBD1	TGTGCCAGTAGTACACCGAGACAGGGGCCTGGCGATGAGCAGTTCTTC	CASSTPRQGPGDEQFF
TRBV29-1	TRBJ1-1	.	.	TGCAGCGTTAGGGAGGGTTACAGGGAAGCTTTCTTT	CSVREGYREAFF
TRBV18	TRBJ2-7	.	TRBD1	TGTGCCAGCACTGAAGGGGACAGGGGCTACGAGCAGTACTTC	CASTEGDRGYEQYF
TRBV19	TRBJ1-4	.	.	TGTGCCAGTAGTAAGCGGAGGTCCCCAACTAATGAAAAACTGTTTTTT	CASSKRRSPTNEKLFF
TRBV19	TRBJ2-3	.	.	TGTGCCAGTAGTAATCGTCGGGGTAGGGGGGATACGCAGTATTTT	CASSNRRGRGDTQYF
TRBV28	TRBJ1-2	.	.	TGTGCCAGCAGCCGAGTCACGCGAGAGTATGGCTACACCTTC	CASSRVTREYGYTF
TRBV5-1	TRBJ2-6	.	TRBD1	TGCGCCAGCAGCTTAGGGGACAGGGGGCCTGGGGCCAACGTCCTGACTTTC	CASSLGDRGPGANVLTF
TRBV28	TRBJ2-3	once	.	TGTGCCAGCAGTCCCTCCTCCGGGAGAGGGGATACGCAGTATTTT	CASSPSSGRGDTQYF
TRBV7-2	TRBJ2-2	.	.	TGTGCCAGCAGCTTACGGGGGAGAGATACCGGGGAGCTGTTTTTT	CASSLRGRDTGELFF
TRBV29-1	TRBJ2-2	.	TRBD2	TGCAGCGCCATCGCAGCGGGAGGACCGAACACCGGGGAGCTGTTTTTT	CSAIAAGGPNTGELFF
TRBV12-5	TRBJ2-3	.	.	TGTGCTAGTGGTTTGGTTCCCGGGGTGGGGGCGGATACGCAGTATTTT	CASGLVPGVGADTQYF
TRBV2	TRBJ2-5	.	TRBD2	TGTGCCAGCAGTGAAGAGTGGGGGGGGGAGACCCAGTACTTC	CASSEEWGGETQYF
TRBV5-1	TRBJ1-2	.	.	TGCGCCAGCAGTCCGGAAGGAGCTGGTGGCTACACCTTC	CASSPEGAGGYTF
TRBV27	TRBJ1-6	.	.	TGTGCCAGCAGTTGGGGCCCCCTTGGGAATTCACCCCTCCACTTT	CASSWGPLGNSPLHF
TRBV5-4	TRBJ2-3	.	TRBD2	TGTGCCAGCAGCTTGAAGGTGGGGACTAGCGCCACAGATACGCAGTATTTT	CASSLKVGTSATDTQYF
TRBV7-6	TRBJ2-7	.	TRBD2	TGTGCCAGCAGCCCGGGACTAGCGGGGGGCCCCATCTCTTACGAGCAGTACTTC	CASSPGLAGGPISYEQYF
TRBV2	TRBJ2-7	.	.	TGTGCCACAGCCCCCCAGGGCCCCTACGAGCAGTACTTC	CATAPQGPYEQYF
TRBV5-1	TRBJ2-5	few	.	TGCGCCAGCAGCTTGGCGGGCGGGGAGACCCAGTACTTC	CASSLAGGETQYF
TRBV6-1	TRBJ1-2	.	TRBD1	TGTGCCAGCAGACCGGGACAGGGTTATGGCTACACCTTC	CASRPGQGYGYTF
TRBV19	TRBJ1-3	.	.	TGTGCCAGTAAAAACGGAGAACGTAACACCATATATTTT	CASKNGERNTIYF
TRBV6-1	TRBJ1-2	.	TRBD1	TGTGCCAGCAGTGCTGGGACAGTTCTCTTATATGGCTACACCTTC	CASSAGTVLLYGYTF
TRBV7-9	TRBJ2-4	.	TRBD2	TGTGCCAGCAGCTTAGACACGGGGGCTAGCGGGAAGAACATTCAGTACTTC	CASSLDTGASGKNIQYF
TRBV5-1	TRBJ2-2	.	.	TGCGCCAGCAGCCTTCGACAGGTCTCCGGGGAGCTGTTTTTT	CASSLRQVSGELFF
TRBV2	TRBJ1-2	.	.	TGTGCCAGCAGTGTCGACCGGGGTAATTATGGCTACACCTTC	CASSVDRGNYGYTF
TRBV4-3	TRBJ1-1	.	.	TGCGCCAGCGCCAGAGTCGGGGGCACTGAAGCTTTCTTT	CASARVGGTEAFF
TRBV25-1	TRBJ2-7	.	.	TGTGCCAGCAGTGAATTTTTCGTATCGGACTCAACCTACGAGCAGTACTTC	CASSEFFVSDSTYEQYF
TRBV6-6	TRBJ1-1	.	.	TGTGCCAGCAGTCTCCACAGGGACACTGAAGCTTTCTTT	CASSLHRDTEAFF
TRBV6-6	TRBJ2-7	.	.	TGTGCCAGCAGTCCCCAGTCCTACGAGCAGTACTTC	CASSPQSYEQYF
TRBV9	TRBJ2-5	.	TRBD2	TGTGCCAGCAGCCCGGGACTAGCGGGAGCCTGGGCGGAGACCCAGTACTTC	CASSPGLAGAWAETQYF
TRBV5-5	TRBJ2-1	.	.	TGTGCCAGCAACTCCTTAAAGGGGGCGGGGTACAATGAGCAGTTCTTC	CASNSLKGAGYNEQFF
TRBV5-1	TRBJ1-4	.	TRBD1	TGCGCCAGCAGCCCACTCCCCGGGACAGGGGGAGAAAAACTGTTTTTT	CASSPLPGTGGEKLFF
TRBV29-1	TRBJ1-2	once	TRBD1	TGCAGCTGTCCTTGGGGCTCCGGGACAGGGCGCTATGGCTACACCTTC	CSCPWGSGTGRYGYTF
TRBV12-5	TRBJ2-1	once	TRBD2	TGTGCTAGTGGTTCCGACCCTAGCGGGAGTGTCAATGAGCAGTTCTTC	CASGSDPSGSVNEQFF
TRBV14	TRBJ2-3	.	.	TGTGCCAGCAAACAGGGTTCAGGAGATACGCAGTATTTT	CASKQGSGDTQYF
TRBV6-1	TRBJ2-1	.	.	TGTGCCAGCAGTGAAGGACAGGCACGTTACAATGAGCAGTTCTTC	CASSEGQARYNEQFF
TRBV18	TRBJ1-4	once	TRBD1	TGTGCCAGCTCACCAGACAGGGGGGACCTTAATGAAAAACTGTTTTTT	CASSPDRGDLNEKLFF
TRBV13	TRBJ1-2	.	TRBD1	TGTGCCAGCAGTCAGGACAGGGTCTATGGCTACACCTTC	CASSQDRVYGYTF
TRBV2	TRBJ2-1	.	.	TGTGCCAGCAGTTACCCCTTGGACTACTCCTACAATGAGCAGTTCTTC	CASSYPLDYSYNEQFF
TRBV6-5	TRBJ2-7	.	TRBD2	TGTGCCAGCAGCGACCCCGCCGCTAGCGGGTACGAGCAGTACTTC	CASSDPAASGYEQYF
TRBV7-3	TRBJ2-3	.	TRBD2	TGTGCCAGCAGCCTAGGTAGCGGGAGTAGCACAGATACGCAGTATTTT	CASSLGSGSSTDTQYF
TRBV9	TRBJ1-2	.	.	TGTGCCAGCAGCGTAGAACAGGGCCAGAACTATGGCTACACCTTC	CASSVEQGQNYGYTF
TRBV5-8	TRBJ2-1	.	.	TGTGCCAGCAGCTTAGGGGGAAGGTCCTACAATGAGCAGTTCTTC	CASSLGGRSYNEQFF
TRBV9	TRBJ2-1	.	TRBD2	TGTGCCAGCAGCCCTACAATGACTAGCGGGAGTCTCGGTGAGCAGTTCTTC	CASSPTMTSGSLGEQFF
TRBV7-9	TRBJ1-1	.	.	TGTGCCAGCAGCTCCCGAGGGACTGAAGCTTTCTTT	CASSSRGTEAFF
TRBV11-3	TRBJ2-1	.	.	TGTGCCAGCAGCTTGGGCCAGGCCCCCGATGAGCAGTTCTTC	CASSLGQAPDEQFF